This T cell receptor beta chain appears in the sequencing data of a study of molecular identifiers for immune sequencing clone quantification. General study findings and limits: Highly expanded clone sizes could be underestimated by identical TCR molecules sharing a barcode. Clones exceeding 20 RNA copies carried over 97% of effector molecules but under 1% of naive-cell molecules. Spiked Jurkat TCR RNA originating from one cell could reportedly be identified amid about a million naive cells.

This clonotype was detected many times. The antigen remains unidentified. TCRdb analysed the PCR reads with MiXCR anew, one entry per CDR3 protein. The sample yields a few hundred thousand distinct CDR3 sequences, over 20% seen once. This CDR3 contains 15 residues. Germline CDR1 and CDR2: LNHDA and SQIVND (reference sequence). V was shortened by 2 bases and J by 0 bases, with 8 bases between the two germline ends. The chain carries TRBV19 and TRBJ2-4; D is ambiguous. This TCR derives from a human donor in good health. Some libraries in this study had Jurkat cell RNA spiked in. Specimen: naive CD8+ T cells from blood, with Jurkat cell RNA spiked in. The subset here: FACS-sorted CD8+CD4-CCR7+CD45RA+ naive T cells. The CDR3 spells CASSILPIAKNIQYF. The CDR3 nucleotides read TGTGCCAGTAGTATACTGCCGATAGCCAAAAACATTCAGTACTTC.